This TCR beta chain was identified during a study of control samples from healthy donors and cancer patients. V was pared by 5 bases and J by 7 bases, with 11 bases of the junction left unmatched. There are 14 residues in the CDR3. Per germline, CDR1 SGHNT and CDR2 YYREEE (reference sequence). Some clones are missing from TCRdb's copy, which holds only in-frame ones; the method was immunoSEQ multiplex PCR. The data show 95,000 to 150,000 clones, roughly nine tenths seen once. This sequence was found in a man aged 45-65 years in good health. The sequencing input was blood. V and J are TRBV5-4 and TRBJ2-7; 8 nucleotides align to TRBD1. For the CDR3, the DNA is TGTGCCAGCAGGGGGACAGGACTAACGGGAGAGCAGTACTTC. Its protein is CASRGTGLTGEQYF. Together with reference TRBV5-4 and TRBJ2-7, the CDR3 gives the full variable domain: ETGVTQSPTHLIKTRGQQVTLRCSSQSGHNTVSWYQQALGQGPQFIFQYYREEENGRGNFPPRFSGLQFPNYSSELNVNALELDDSALYLCASRGTGLTGEQYFGPGTRLTVT.